These 13 T cell receptor beta chains were sequenced from one sample in a study of regulatory T cells in long-lasting Graves disease. Sample time point: newly diagnosed GD, antithyroid drugs for less than 3 months. Extracted PBMC RNA gave rise to the TCR library. HTBI primers from iRepertoire and Arm-PCR of CDR3 regions yielded the TCR beta libraries. Using its own MiXCR run on the multiplex PCR reads, TCRdb lists one record per CDR3 protein. The sample gives around 250,000 distinct CDR3 sequences, more than 15% of which show up once; about 15% is in the top ten. These data were likewise used in another study, on T cells in Graves' hyperthyroidism and ophthalmopathy.

The specimen comprised peripheral blood mononuclear cells (PBMCs), sampled at new diagnosis, from a patient treated with antithyroid drugs. These receptor sequences come from a woman aged 25-40 years with Graves disease.

This clonotype was seen at least ten times. The chain uses TRBV10-3 and TRBJ2-1; D unclear. Deletions cut 0 bases from V and 0 bases from J, with 24 bases between. In germline, CDR1 is ENHRY, CDR2 SYGVKD. The CDR3 consists of 21 residues. As DNA, the CDR3 is TGTGCCATCAGTGAGTCCTCTACGCGTGTCAGGCGGCTAAGCTCCTACAATGAGCAGTTCTTC. It specifies CAISESSTRVRRLSSYNEQFF.

At least ten counts were recorded for this clonotype. The V gene is TRBV9, the J gene TRBJ2-5, with 8 positions matching TRBD1. The CDR3 sequence is 15 residues long. V lost 0 bases, J lost 5 bases, and 6 bases stayed unmatched. Germline values: CDR1 SGDLS, CDR2 YYNGEE. CDR3 amino acids: CASSVAGRGRETQYF. CDR3 sequence (DNA): TGTGCCAGCAGCGTAGCCGGCAGGGGGCGGGAGACCCAGTACTTC.

This clonotype was observed a few times. The chain couples TRBV4-1 to TRBJ1-5; D may be TRBD1 (6 bases). Trimming stripped 0 bases from V and 1 base from J, with 10 bases between. CDR1 is MGHRA and CDR2 is YSYEKL in the germline V gene. This CDR3 comprises 16 residues. The CDR3 DNA follows: TGCGCCAGCAGCCAAGAGGGGGCTAAAAGCAATCAGCCCCAGCATTTT. It encodes CASSQEGAKSNQPQHF.

This clonotype was observed a few times. The chain couples TRBV6-2 or TRBV6-3 to TRBJ2-5, with 7 bases aligning to TRBD2. J was trimmed by 1 base and V by 4 bases; bases with no gene match: 6. The CDR3 spans 15 residues. Germline V lookup: CDR1 MNHEY, CDR2 SVGEGT. The CDR3 loop reads CASSLAGPLQETQYF. As DNA, the CDR3 is TGTGCCAGCAGTTTAGCGGGCCCCCTCCAAGAGACCCAGTACTTC.

This clonotype was picked up many times. The chain employs TRBV6-2 or TRBV6-3 and TRBJ2-7; TRBD1 agrees at 8 bases. The CDR3 totals 14 residues. Germline V gene data show CDR1 as MNHEY and CDR2 as SVGEGT. The J segment lost 5 bases and the V segment lost 4 bases, leaving 7 bases of the junction unmatched. CDR3 amino acids: CASSSPDRVHEQYF. CDR3 DNA: TGTGCCAGCAGTTCCCCGGACAGGGTCCACGAGCAGTACTTC.

The sample holds a few counts of this clonotype. This CDR3 reads CASSIGTGGDTQYF. CDR3 coding DNA: TGCGCCAGCAGCATTGGGACAGGGGGAGATACGCAGTATTTT. This chain uses TRBV5-1 with TRBJ2-3; 11 nucleotides agree with TRBD1. Germline trimming cut 4 bases from V and 5 bases from J; bases unmatched to any gene: 3. Germline CDR1 reads SGHRS; CDR2 reads YFSETQ. This CDR3 is 14 amino acids long.

This clonotype was seen a few times. An end of the junction differs from the germline gene, which may be a read error. The chain joins TRBV9 to TRBJ1-1; unclear D gene. CDR3 length: 12 residues. The germline CDR1 and CDR2 sequences are SGDLS and YYNGEE. CDR3 nucleotide sequence: TGTGCCAGCAGCGTAGATAACACTGAAGCTTCCTTT. Translated: CASSVDNTEASF. Together with reference TRBV9 and TRBJ1-1, the CDR3 gives the full variable domain: DSGVTQTPKHLITATGQRVTLRCSPRSGDLSVYWYQQSLDQGLQFLIQYYNGEERAKGNILERFSAQQFPDLHSELNLSSLELGDSALYFCASSVDNTEASFGQGTRLTVV.

This clonotype was counted ten times or more. The chain links TRBV9 to TRBJ1-1; tentative D call: TRBD1 (6 bases). The CDR3 contains 17 residues. The germline V and J ends were trimmed by 0 bases and 1 base, with 16 bases remaining between them. Germline V gives CDR1 SGDLS, CDR2 YYNGEE. CDR3 DNA: TGTGCCAGCAGCGTAGGAATGCGAACAGGGAAGAACACTGAAGCTTTCTTT. Translated: CASSVGMRTGKNTEAFF.

On this clonotype itself: The junction and the germline gene differ at one end; a read error may be behind it. V and J are TRBV5-8 and TRBJ1-1, with 9 nucleotides matching TRBD1. Looked up from germline, CDR1 is SGHTS and CDR2 is YDEGEE. The CDR3 runs 17 residues. CDR3 DNA sequence: TGCGCCAGCAGCTCGGGGGACAGGGACTTCATGAACACTGAAGCTTTCTTT. This codes for CASSSGDRDFMNTEAFF.

This clonotype was detected ten times or more. CDR3 sequence: CASSLQGSTNEKLFF. Written as DNA, the CDR3 is TGTGCCAGCAGTTTACAGGGCTCAACTAATGAAAAACTGTTTTTT. V usage is TRBV28 and J usage is TRBJ1-4, with D possibly TRBD1 on 5 matching bases. This CDR3 is 15 amino acids long. CDR1 MDHEN and CDR2 SYDVKM come from the germline V gene. Trimming took 2 bases from V and 0 from J, leaving 7 bases between them.

This clonotype was counted many times. The chain joins TRBV6-1 to TRBJ1-2; D is undetermined. This CDR3 is 14 amino acids long. Trimming removed 9 bases from V and 6 bases from J, with 20 bases in between. Germline assignment: CDR1 MNHNS and CDR2 SASEGT. Written as DNA, the CDR3 is TGTGCCAGTTCGAACCCGGGAAGTGTGGATGGCTACACCTTC. This codes for CASSNPGSVDGYTF.

This clonotype has at least ten counts. The chain has TRBV3-1 and TRBJ2-7; TRBD1 aligns across 9 bases. V was clipped by 5 bases and J by 3 bases; unmatched bases: 5. This CDR3 is built from 14 residues. Per germline, CDR1 LGHDT and CDR2 YNNKEL (reference sequence). The CDR3 nucleotides are TGTGCCAGCAGCGCCCGGGACAGGGACTACGAGCAGTACTTC. Amino acids: CASSARDRDYEQYF.

Regarding this clonotype: It is unclear where the CDR3 begins or ends on the DNA, so no DNA is shown, and the CDR3 is as TCRdb lists it. The chain uses TRBV7-2 and TRBJ1-6; no check of the table's D call, TRBD1, against the DNA was made. The CDR3 is made up of 21 amino acids, end residues included. Germline CDR1 SGHTA, CDR2 FQGNSA. This CDR3 reads CASSFYICSAREGAGNSPLHF.